The T cell receptor (beta chain) under discussion was sequenced for a study of CD8 T cell repertoires and HIV-1 epitope variants. In the study overall: Tested: three Gag epitope families, Nef HW9 and YT9. General study results and limits: This assay reports beta chains of antigen-expanded cells, not T cell function.

Method: immunoSEQ multiplex PCR; TCRdb's copy keeps in-frame clones and lacks some. Here the sample spans 5,000 to 6,500 clones, about three fifths being singletons. Between the trimmed V and J ends, which lost 3 bases and 1 base, there was a span of 12 bases. The CDR3 is 16 residues long. The germline V gene has CDR1 MNHEY and CDR2 SMNVEV (reference sequence). Details on this clone: Antigen unknown.

Sequenced sample: cultured CD8+ T cells derived from PBMCs. The sequence was collected from a male donor with HIV. The chain employs TRBV27 and TRBJ2-2, with TRBD2 as a possible D gene (6 bases). The CDR3 loop reads CASSFGAGLNTGELFF. CDR3 bases: TGTGCCAGCAGTTTCGGAGCGGGCTTGAACACCGGGGAGCTGTTTTTT.